The 9 T cell receptor beta chains listed next were all sequenced from one sample in a study of cytomegalovirus exposure and HLA in healthy donors. The study ran its PCR with 60 Vbeta and 13 Jbeta primers. Profiling relied on immunoSEQ multiplex PCR, and the TCRdb table lists in-frame clones only, not all of them. The sample has roughly 300,000 clones; roughly 85% are singletons. The sample was PBMCs. The receptors here all came from a man aged 35-49 years in good health and CMV-seropositive.

This chain links TRBV15 with TRBJ2-1; D might be TRBD2 (5 bases). Germline CDR1 and CDR2: LNHNV and YYDKDF (reference sequence). V gave up 10 bases and J gave up 6 bases, with 19 bases separating them. The CDR3 contains 14 residues. Written as DNA, the CDR3 is TGTGCCATCGAGGGCACCCCAACATCCAATGAGCAGTTCTTC. It yields the protein CAIEGTPTSNEQFF.

This clone was seen a single time. The V and J genes are TRBV19 and TRBJ1-5, with D possibly TRBD1 on 6 matching bases. Per germline, CDR1 LNHDA and CDR2 SQIVND (reference sequence). The germline V and J ends were trimmed by 8 bases and 3 bases, with 14 bases remaining between them. This CDR3 has 14 amino acids. This CDR3 is CASSVNRDNQPQHF. DNA of the CDR3: TGTGCCAGTTCCGTGAACAGGGACAATCAGCCCCAGCATTTT.

The chain couples TRBV7-9 to TRBJ2-5; 16 nucleotides match TRBD2. CDR1 is SEHNR and CDR2 is FQNEAQ in the germline V gene (reference sequence). The CDR3 spans 18 residues. V was clipped by 11 bases and J by 2 bases; unmatched bases: 14. For the CDR3, the DNA is TGTGCCGAGCGTGGGACTAGCGGGAGGGCGGAGCAACAAGAGACCCAGTACTTC. Translated: CAERGTSGRAEQQETQYF.

V and J are TRBV5-1 and TRBJ2-3, with 12 bases that match TRBD2. V was pared by 2 bases and J by 4 bases, with 5 bases of the junction left unmatched. The germline V gene encodes CDR1 SGHRS and CDR2 YFSETQ. The CDR3 is 16 amino acids. The CDR3 sequence is CASSFLTSGSPDTQYF. As DNA, the CDR3 is TGCGCCAGCAGCTTCTTGACTAGCGGGAGTCCAGATACGCAGTATTTT.

The chain uses TRBV19 and TRBJ1-5; 9 bases align to TRBD1. Trimming took 5 bases from V and 0 from J; bases not matched to a gene: 8. In germline, CDR1 is LNHDA, CDR2 SQIVND (reference sequence). CDR3 length: 17 residues. CDR3 in amino acids: CASSPGQGRYSNQPQHF. CDR3 sequence (DNA): TGTGCCAGTAGTCCCGGACAGGGGAGATATAGCAATCAGCCCCAGCATTTT.

The V gene is TRBV19, the J gene TRBJ1-5; 7 nucleotides line up with TRBD1. J gave up 3 bases and V 4 bases, and 9 bases lay outside the gene matches. The germline V gene has CDR1 LNHDA and CDR2 SQIVND (reference sequence). The CDR3 is made up of 16 amino acids. This CDR3 reads CASSTTRQGLNQPQHF. CDR3 sequence (DNA): TGTGCCAGTAGTACAACCCGACAGGGACTCAATCAGCCCCAGCATTTT.

The chain combines TRBV5-6 with TRBJ1-2; D is perhaps TRBD1 (5 bases). Trimming removed 7 bases at V and 1 base at J, with 20 bases between. The CDR3 sequence is 16 residues long. Germline V lookup: CDR1 SGHDT, CDR2 YYEEEE. CDR3 sequence: CASHLEGYGVNYGYTF. The CDR3 bases are TGTGCCAGCCATCTGGAGGGGTATGGGGTTAACTATGGCTACACCTTC.

The rearrangement links TRBV5-1 to TRBJ2-7; TRBD1 might be the D (6 bases). Germline CDR1 SGHRS, CDR2 YFSETQ. This CDR3 spans 15 amino acids. Trimming removed 0 bases at V and 4 bases at J, with 14 bases between. Here the CDR3 reads CASSLGAGTPYEQYF. CDR3 DNA sequence: TGCGCCAGCAGCTTGGGAGCCGGGACACCGTACGAGCAGTACTTC.

The J gene is TRBJ1-5, the V gene TRBV5-1, with TRBD1 as a possible D gene (6 bases). CDR1 is SGHRS and CDR2 is YFSETQ in the germline V gene. The CDR3 extends over 16 amino acids. V was pared by 0 bases and J by 6 bases, with 16 bases between. CDR3 DNA sequence: TGCGCCAGCAGCTTGGGGACAGTCGGACCAGCTCAGCCCCAGCATTTT. Translating it yields CASSLGTVGPAQPQHF. The whole variable domain, filled in from reference TRBV5-1 and TRBJ1-5, reads KAGVTQTPRYLIKTRGQQVTLSCSPISGHRSVSWYQQTPGQGLQFLFEYFSETQRNKGNFPGRFSGRQFSNSRSEMNVSTLELGDSALYLCASSLGTVGPAQPQHFGDGTRLSIL.